These T cell receptor beta chains were read from a single sample in a study of blood T cell repertoires in COVID-19. TCRdb's copy holds only in-frame clones and misses some; the assay was immunoSEQ multiplex PCR. The data contain approximately 99,000 clones, 55% to 75% of them singletons. Sequenced: peripheral blood. The receptors derive from a woman aged 40 to 49 with acute or convalescent COVID-19. Both conserved end residues are part of each CDR3. A D gene is named only where the DNA matches it firmly. For some rows the clone size is stated as once, few or many, or as a class when expanded; others skip it.

>.|TRBV28|TRBJ1-6|TRBD1
CASSLTGERNSPLHF
TGTGCCAGCAGTTTGACAGGGGAACGGAATTCACCCCTCCACTTT
>once|TRBV28|TRBJ1-6|TRBD1
CASSLGLGGNSPLHF
TGTGCCAGCAGTTTAGGTCTAGGGGGCAATTCACCCCTCCACTTT
>.|TRBV18|TRBJ2-7|TRBD1
CASSPSTGTGSYEQYF
TGTGCCAGCTCACCCTCGACCGGGACAGGGTCCTACGAGCAGTACTTC
>.|TRBV3-1/TRBV3-2|TRBJ2-7|.
CASSPPGRFYEQYF
TGTGCCAGCAGCCCCCCAGGCAGGTTCTACGAGCAGTACTTC
>.|TRBV5-1|TRBJ2-1|TRBD1
CASSLGGGNRDEQFF
TGCGCCAGCAGCTTGGGAGGGGGCAATAGGGATGAGCAGTTCTTC
>.|TRBV7-2|TRBJ2-7|.
CASSSLDSYEQYF
TGTGCCAGCAGCTCCCTGGACAGCTACGAGCAGTACTTC
>few|TRBV5-1|TRBJ1-6|TRBD1
CASSYNDRGDSPLHF
TGCGCCAGCAGCTATAACGACAGGGGTGATTCACCCCTCCACTTT
>.|TRBV11-2|TRBJ1-1|TRBD1
CASSLGSGQGAIEAFF
TGTGCCAGCAGCTTAGGGTCCGGACAGGGGGCGATTGAAGCTTTCTTT
>few|TRBV11-1|TRBJ1-1|.
CASSFWTENTEAFF
TGTGCCAGCAGCTTCTGGACAGAAAACACTGAAGCTTTCTTT
>.|TRBV19|TRBJ1-1|.
CASSMSRGRTEAFF
TGTGCCAGTAGTATGTCCAGGGGCCGGACTGAAGCTTTCTTT